The 22 T cell receptor beta chains below all came from one sample that was sequenced in a study of blood T cell repertoires in COVID-19. The method was immunoSEQ multiplex PCR; TCRdb's version includes in-frame clones alone and lacks a portion of them. Of 200,000 to 250,000 clones in the sample, around 84% were seen once. The sequenced sample was peripheral blood. The receptors derive from a man aged 50 to 60 who had recovered from COVID-19.

A few counts support this clone. The V gene is TRBV19, the J gene TRBJ1-1; D possibly corresponds to TRBD1 (5 bases). Germline V gene data show CDR1 as LNHDA and CDR2 as SQIVND (reference sequence). V lost 4 bases and J 3 bases, leaving 12 bases between the germline ends. The CDR3 spans 14 residues. This chain's CDR3 is CASSTIGGDTEAFF. The CDR3 nucleotides read TGTGCCAGTAGTACTATCGGGGGGGACACTGAAGCTTTCTTT. Supplemented by reference TRBV19 and TRBJ1-1, the full variable domain reads DGGITQSPKYLFRKEGQNVTLSCEQNLNHDAMYWYRQDPGQGLRLIYYSQIVNDFQKGDIAEGYSVSREKKESFPLTVTSAQKNPTAFYLCASSTIGGDTEAFFGQGTRLTVV.

CDR3 in amino acids: CATSRGGTSGSIEQFF. The CDR3 bases are TGTGCCACCAGCAGAGGTGGGACTAGCGGGAGTATTGAGCAGTTCTTC. The rearrangement uses TRBV15 and TRBJ2-1, with 14 nucleotides matching TRBD2. The ends lost 1 base at V and 9 bases at J; junction bases unmatched: 5. This CDR3 comprises 16 residues. The germline V gene has CDR1 LNHNV and CDR2 YYDKDF (reference sequence).

The count of this clone is one. This rearrangement joins TRBV11-2 to TRBJ2-5; 13 bases line up with TRBD2. The CDR3 totals 18 residues. V gave up 4 bases and J gave up 2 bases; unmatched junction bases: 10. CDR1 and CDR2 (germline): SGHAT, FQNNGV. This CDR3 reads CASSSRLAGGGSQETQYF. In DNA, the CDR3 is TGTGCCAGCAGCTCGCGACTAGCGGGAGGAGGGTCGCAAGAGACCCAGTACTTC.

The chain joins TRBV28 to TRBJ2-7, with D possibly being TRBD2 (6 bases). The V end lost 8 bases, the J end lost 6 bases, and 20 bases lay between the germline ends. CDR1 is MDHEN and CDR2 is SYDVKM in the germline V gene. CDR3 length: 14 residues. CDR3 sequence: CASCGWTKVGEQYF. The DNA for the CDR3 is TGTGCCAGCTGCGGCTGGACTAAAGTCGGCGAGCAGTACTTC. Supplemented by reference TRBV28 and TRBJ2-7, the full variable domain reads DVKVTQSSRYLVKRTGEKVFLECVQDMDHENMFWYRQDPGLGLRLIYFSYDVKMKEKGDIPEGYSVSREKKERFSLILESASTNQTSMYLCASCGWTKVGEQYFGPGTRLTVT.

The chain couples TRBV3-1 (or the pseudogene TRBV3-2) to TRBJ2-1; weak D call: TRBD2 (5 bases). Per germline, CDR1 LGHDT and CDR2 YNNKEL (reference sequence). Trimming cost V 0 bases and J 4 bases, with 13 bases left between them. The CDR3 is 16 amino acids. This chain's CDR3 is CASSQDLVGIYNEQFF. DNA for the CDR3: TGTGCCAGCAGCCAAGATCTAGTCGGGATTTACAATGAGCAGTTCTTC.

Here the CDR3 DNA reads TGTGCCAGCAGTTTATGGGGGGGACAGGTATTTCAGTCCTACGAGCAGTACTTC. This encodes CASSLWGGQVFQSYEQYF. The chain carries TRBV28 and TRBJ2-7; 8 bases align to TRBD1. In germline, CDR1 is MDHEN, CDR2 SYDVKM. CDR3 length: 18 residues. V was clipped by 0 bases and J by 1 base; unmatched bases: 11.

This clone was observed once. The chain recombines TRBV28 with TRBJ2-1; maybe TRBD2 (5 bases). Deletions cut 2 bases from V and 5 bases from J, with 10 bases between. The CDR3 is 14 amino acids. Germline V gene lookup returns CDR1 MDHEN and CDR2 SYDVKM. CDR3 protein: CASSLMGRDNEQFF. The DNA for the CDR3 is TGTGCCAGCAGTTTAATGGGGAGAGACAATGAGCAGTTCTTC. Together with reference TRBV28 and TRBJ2-1, the CDR3 gives the full variable domain: DVKVTQSSRYLVKRTGEKVFLECVQDMDHENMFWYRQDPGLGLRLIYFSYDVKMKEKGDIPEGYSVSREKKERFSLILESASTNQTSMYLCASSLMGRDNEQFFGPGTRLTVL.

This clone was seen once. V and J are TRBV24-1 and TRBJ1-2, with D possibly TRBD1 on 6 matching bases. The ends were cut back, 3 bases at V and 5 bases at J, with 15 bases in the middle. Germline V gives CDR1 KGHDR, CDR2 SFDVKD. CDR3 length: 15 residues. CDR3 nucleotide sequence: TGTGCCACCAGTGATCCAGGGGAAGCAGAGTATGGCTACACCTTC. Its translation is CATSDPGEAEYGYTF.

The gene calls are TRBV18 and TRBJ2-7; TRBD2 agrees at 13 bases. CDR1 KGHSH and CDR2 LQKENI come from the germline V gene. The CDR3 has 16 residues. Trimming removed 3 bases from V and 2 bases from J; junction bases left unmatched: 4. The CDR3 coding sequence is TGTGCCAGCTCACCGGAAGGGACTAGCGGGACCTACGAGCAGTACTTC. It is translated as CASSPEGTSGTYEQYF.

The rearrangement links TRBV14 to TRBJ2-7; 11 bases map to TRBD1. CDR3 length: 16 amino acids. Germline assignment: CDR1 SGHDN and CDR2 FVKESK. With 3 bases clipped from V and 3 bases from J, the junction kept 7 bases outside the gene matches. CDR3 residues: CASSQIGTGGSYEQYF. The CDR3 nucleotides read TGTGCCAGCAGCCAGATAGGGACAGGGGGAAGCTACGAGCAGTACTTC.

The V gene is TRBV7-9, the J gene TRBJ1-6; D is ambiguous. Germline CDR1 reads SEHNR; CDR2 reads FQNEAQ (reference sequence). V lost 7 bases, J lost 2 bases, and 9 bases lay in between. The CDR3 is made up of 14 amino acids. The CDR3 coding sequence is TGTGCCAGCAAGTCGGGAGCCTATAATTCACCCCTCCACTTT. This codes for CASKSGAYNSPLHF. Together with reference TRBV7-9 and TRBJ1-6, the CDR3 gives the full variable domain: DTGVSQNPRHKITKRGQNVTFRCDPISEHNRLYWYRQTLGQGPEFLTYFQNEAQLEKSRLLSDRFSAERPKGSFSTLEIQRTEQGDSAMYLCASKSGAYNSPLHFGNGTRLTVT.

The chain couples TRBV20-1 to TRBJ2-1; D remains ambiguous. CDR3 length equals 11 residues. Trimming left V 6 bases short and J 5 bases short, with 8 bases between. From germline, CDR1 is DFQATT and CDR2 SNEGSKA (reference sequence). Here the CDR3 reads CSAPKHNEQFF. The CDR3 DNA reads as TGCAGTGCGCCGAAGCACAATGAGCAGTTCTTC.

V gene TRBV15 combines with J gene TRBJ2-4; 8 bases match TRBD1. This CDR3 comprises 15 residues. Trimming took 3 bases from V and 3 from J; bases not matched to a gene: 4. The germline gives CDR1 LNHNV, CDR2 YYDKDF (reference sequence). CDR3: CATSRDRAGKNIQYF. The CDR3 DNA is TGTGCCACCAGCAGGGACAGGGCTGGCAAAAACATTCAGTACTTC.

V is TRBV10-3 and J is TRBJ2-7; possible D gene TRBD2, 6 bases. This CDR3 region has 15 residues. Per the germline V gene, CDR1 is ENHRY and CDR2 is SYGVKD. The germline V and J ends were trimmed by 1 base and 0 bases, with 10 bases remaining between them. CDR3: CAISEYGTASYEQYF. The CDR3 region has the DNA TGTGCCATCAGTGAGTACGGGACTGCCTCCTACGAGCAGTACTTC.

This clone has only one observation. This sequence joins TRBV7-9 and TRBJ2-1, with D maybe TRBD1 (5 bases). The CDR3 sequence is 12 residues long. Germline V gene sequence: CDR1 SEHNR, CDR2 FQNEAQ (reference sequence). V lost 1 base to trimming and J lost 10 bases, with 8 bases between them. The CDR3 protein is CASSLETGEQFF. Here the CDR3 DNA reads TGTGCCAGCAGCTTAGAAACAGGCGAGCAGTTCTTC.

The genes are TRBV19 and TRBJ2-6; 14 bases align to TRBD2. Per the germline V gene, CDR1 is LNHDA and CDR2 is SQIVND (reference sequence). This CDR3 is 16 amino acids long. V lost 10 bases and J lost 3; bases outside the gene matches: 5. The CDR3 region has the DNA TGTGCCACTCTGGGACTAGCGGGAGTTGGGGCCAACGTCCTGACTTTC. Its translation is CATLGLAGVGANVLTF.

This clone was counted only a few times. The rearrangement uses TRBV27 and TRBJ2-7; D perhaps matches TRBD1 (6 bases). V lost 2 bases and J lost 6, with 8 bases in between. The CDR3 has 12 amino acids. Germline CDR1 is MNHEY and CDR2 is SMNVEV (reference sequence). In nucleotides, the CDR3 is TGTGCCAGCAGTTTAGAAGGGGGCGAGCAGTACTTC. It specifies CASSLEGGEQYF.

This sequence joins TRBV7-2 and TRBJ2-3; 9 nucleotides match TRBD2. Trimming removed 3 bases from V and 7 bases from J; junction bases left unmatched: 5. This CDR3 comprises 14 residues. Germline CDR1 and CDR2: SGHTA and FQGNSA. CDR3 amino acids: CASSFGSGSYTQYF. CDR3 bases: TGTGCCAGCAGCTTTGGTAGCGGGAGTTATACGCAGTATTTT.

With regard to this clone: A much larger clone lies a single base off, so this may be a read error. The rearrangement joins TRBV27 to TRBJ1-2; no reliable D call. V shed 6 bases and J shed 4 bases, with 15 bases lying between them. The CDR3 loop spans 14 amino acids. Germline assignment: CDR1 MNHEY and CDR2 SMNVEV (reference sequence). The CDR3 sequence: CASRSHWRGYGYTF. The CDR3 DNA sequence: TGTGCCAGCAGATCTCATTGGCGCGGCTATGGCTACACCTTC.

The gene calls are TRBV27 and TRBJ1-5; 9 bases align to TRBD1. The V gene end was trimmed by 0 bases and the J gene end by 0 bases; junction bases not matched to a gene: 9. From germline, CDR1 is MNHEY and CDR2 SMNVEV (reference sequence). The CDR3 is 19 residues long. The DNA for the CDR3 is TGTGCCAGCAGTTTATCGATTCCGGACAGGGGCGATAGCAATCAGCCCCAGCATTTT. As protein: CASSLSIPDRGDSNQPQHF.

The genes are TRBV2 and TRBJ1-1; 8 bases match TRBD1. Per germline, CDR1 SNHLY and CDR2 FYNNEI. J was trimmed by 6 bases and V by 6 bases; bases with no gene match: 6. The CDR3 loop spans 13 amino acids. CDR3 amino acids: CASRRTGPSEAFF. Here the CDR3 DNA reads TGTGCCAGCAGAAGGACAGGGCCCTCTGAAGCTTTCTTT. The complete variable domain, with remaining parts taken from reference TRBV2 and TRBJ1-1, reads EPEVTQTPSHQVTQMGQEVILRCVPISNHLYFYWYRQILGQKVEFLVSFYNNEISEKSEIFDDQFSVERPDGSNFTLKIRSTKLEDSAMYFCASRRTGPSEAFFGQGTRLTVV.

This rearrangement joins TRBV28 to TRBJ2-3; TRBD2 aligns across 10 bases. CDR1 and CDR2 from the germline V gene are MDHEN and SYDVKM. The CDR3 sequence is 16 residues long. Germline trimming cut 3 bases from V and 5 bases from J; bases unmatched to any gene: 8. The CDR3 DNA reads as TGTGCCAGCAGTTTCCCCGAGCGGGAGGGAAAAGATACGCAGTATTTT. It encodes CASSFPEREGKDTQYF.